What follows describes a single TCR beta chain. Its antigen is unidentified. This record comes from a study of identical twins. CDR1 is SGHRS, CDR2 YFSETQ, per germline. This CDR3 is built from 15 residues. The V and J ends lost 4 bases and 3 bases, in that order; junction bases with no gene match: 7. The study, taken as a whole, reports: The authors noted that invariant MAIT and iNKT cells could partly confound zero-insertion analyses. Twins' surplus sharing was weaker for beta out-of-frame sequences. In cord blood, abundant beta clonotypes had fewer insertions; memory showed no trend.

TCRdb re-called the 5' RACE reads with MiXCR, one entry per CDR3 protein. The sample lists around 100,000 distinct CDR3 sequences, 5.9% occurring once. The sequencing sample was made of memory T cells sorted from blood. The receptor was derived from a woman aged 45-65 years in good health. The genes are TRBV5-1 and TRBJ2-3; 8 bases are a match to TRBD2. The CDR3 DNA follows: TGCGCCAGCAGCCACAGCGGGAGATCAACAGATACGCAGTATTTT. This sequence encodes CASSHSGRSTDTQYF.